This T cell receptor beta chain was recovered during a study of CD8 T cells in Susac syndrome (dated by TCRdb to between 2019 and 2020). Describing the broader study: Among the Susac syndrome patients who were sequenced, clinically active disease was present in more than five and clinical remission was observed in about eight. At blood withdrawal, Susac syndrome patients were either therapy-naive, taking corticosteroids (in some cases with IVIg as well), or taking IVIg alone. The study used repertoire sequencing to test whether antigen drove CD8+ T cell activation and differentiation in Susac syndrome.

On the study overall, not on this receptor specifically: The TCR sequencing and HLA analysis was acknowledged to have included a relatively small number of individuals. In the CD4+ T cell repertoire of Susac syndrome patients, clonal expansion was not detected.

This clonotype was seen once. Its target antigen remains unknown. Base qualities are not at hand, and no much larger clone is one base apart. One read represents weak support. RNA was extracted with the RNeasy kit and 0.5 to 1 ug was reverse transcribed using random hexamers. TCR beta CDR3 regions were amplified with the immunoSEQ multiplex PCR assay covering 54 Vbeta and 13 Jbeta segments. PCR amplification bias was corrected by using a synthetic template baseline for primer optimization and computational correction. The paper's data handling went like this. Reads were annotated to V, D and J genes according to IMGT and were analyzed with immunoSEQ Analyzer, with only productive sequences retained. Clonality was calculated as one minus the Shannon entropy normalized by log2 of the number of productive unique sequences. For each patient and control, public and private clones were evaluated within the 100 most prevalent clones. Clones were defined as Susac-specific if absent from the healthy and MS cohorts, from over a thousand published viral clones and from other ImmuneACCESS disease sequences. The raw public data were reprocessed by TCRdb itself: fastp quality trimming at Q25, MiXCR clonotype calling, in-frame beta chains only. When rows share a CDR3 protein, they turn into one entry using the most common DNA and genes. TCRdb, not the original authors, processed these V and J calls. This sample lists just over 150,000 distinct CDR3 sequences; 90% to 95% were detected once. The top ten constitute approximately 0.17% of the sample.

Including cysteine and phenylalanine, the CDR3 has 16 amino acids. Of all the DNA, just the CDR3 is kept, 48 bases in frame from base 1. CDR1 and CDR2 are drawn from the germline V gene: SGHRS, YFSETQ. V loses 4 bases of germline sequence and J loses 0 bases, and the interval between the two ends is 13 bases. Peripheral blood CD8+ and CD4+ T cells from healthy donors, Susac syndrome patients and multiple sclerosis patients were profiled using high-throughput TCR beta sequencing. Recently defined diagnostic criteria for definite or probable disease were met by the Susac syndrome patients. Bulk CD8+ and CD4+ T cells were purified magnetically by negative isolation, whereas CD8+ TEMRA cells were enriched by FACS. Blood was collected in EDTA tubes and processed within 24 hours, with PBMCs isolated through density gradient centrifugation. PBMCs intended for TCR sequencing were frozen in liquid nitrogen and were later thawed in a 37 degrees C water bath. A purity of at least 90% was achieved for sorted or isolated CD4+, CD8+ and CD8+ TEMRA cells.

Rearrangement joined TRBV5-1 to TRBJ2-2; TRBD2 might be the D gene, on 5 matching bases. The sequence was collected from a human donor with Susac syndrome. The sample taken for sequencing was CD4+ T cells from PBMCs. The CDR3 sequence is CASSEGPLANTGELFF. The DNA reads TGCGCCAGCAGCGAGGGCCCCCTGGCGAACACCGGGGAGCTGTTTTTT.